This T cell receptor (beta chain) appears in the sequencing data of a study of control samples from healthy donors and cancer patients. TCRdb's table, derived via immunoSEQ multiplex PCR, lists solely in-frame clones and lacks some. The table records roughly 150,000 clones, 80% to 95% of them present only once. Germline V CDR1 and CDR2: GTSNPN, SVGIG (reference sequence). This CDR3 region has 14 residues. Trimming stripped 0 bases from V and 3 bases from J, with 11 bases between. The specimen sequenced was blood. This receptor was obtained from a man younger than 35 in good health. V usage is TRBV30 and J usage is TRBJ1-1; D call uncertain. The CDR3 sequence: CAWSVRSGDTEAFF. CDR3 sequence (DNA): TGTGCCTGGAGTGTTAGGAGCGGGGACACTGAAGCTTTCTTT.